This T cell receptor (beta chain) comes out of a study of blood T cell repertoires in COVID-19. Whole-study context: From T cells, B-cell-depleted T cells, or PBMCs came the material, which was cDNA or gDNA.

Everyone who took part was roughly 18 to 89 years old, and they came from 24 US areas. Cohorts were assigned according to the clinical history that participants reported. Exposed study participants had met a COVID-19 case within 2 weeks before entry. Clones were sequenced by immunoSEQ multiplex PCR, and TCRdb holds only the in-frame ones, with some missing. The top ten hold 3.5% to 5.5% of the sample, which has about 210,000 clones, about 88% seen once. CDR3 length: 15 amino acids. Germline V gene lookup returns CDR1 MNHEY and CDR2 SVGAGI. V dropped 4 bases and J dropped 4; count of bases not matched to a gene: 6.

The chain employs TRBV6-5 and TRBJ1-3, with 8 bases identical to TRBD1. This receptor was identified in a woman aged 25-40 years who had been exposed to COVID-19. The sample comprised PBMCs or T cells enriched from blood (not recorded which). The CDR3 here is CASSSSTGAGNTIYF. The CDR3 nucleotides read TGTGCCAGCAGTTCCTCGACAGGGGCAGGAAACACCATATATTTT.